This T cell receptor (beta chain) was identified during a study of graft-versus-host responses after intestinal transplantation. Study-wide background: Recipients were given multivisceral, liver-intestinal, or isolated intestinal transplants. All recipients got anti-thymocyte globulin induction, then tacrolimus and steroids for approximately 3 years. Study-level findings and limits: Across patients carrying graft-donor T cell macrochimerism, allografts held high graft-versus-host to host-versus-graft clonal ratios.

Plated together were around 200,000 CFSE-labeled responder cells and around 200,000 irradiated, violet-dye-labeled stimulator cells. The data were produced by immunoSEQ multiplex PCR, yet TCRdb's version contains in-frame clones alone and is incomplete. The sample has tens of thousands of clones; about two fifths are singletons. The TCR sequence derives from a human patient who was an organ donor for intestinal transplantation. This material consisted of alloreactive CD8+ T cells from a mixed lymphocyte reaction culture, taken before transplantation. Described subset: CFSE-low proliferating T cells sorted from roughly six-day pre-transplant mixed lymphocyte reaction (GvH or HvG direction).

CDR3: CASSLSGLGGDTQYF. CDR3 coding DNA: TGCGCCAGCAGCCTTTCTGGACTGGGAGGAGATACGCAGTATTTT. The rearrangement links TRBV4-3 to TRBJ2-3; D is perhaps TRBD2 (6 bases). The CDR3 consists of 15 residues. The germline V and J ends were trimmed by 4 bases and 5 bases, with 16 bases remaining between them. Germline V gives CDR1 LGHNA, CDR2 YSLEER.